The T cell receptor beta chain under discussion was sequenced for a study of blood T cells in healthy people across ages. This CDR3 contains 16 residues. The J segment lost 7 bases and the V segment lost 1 base, leaving 8 bases of the junction unmatched. From germline, CDR1 is LGHNA and CDR2 YNFKEQ. This clonotype was seen only a few times. The use of a sample-barcoded 5' primer and a J-beta primer mix characterized a second PCR of roughly 7 to 11 cycles. Each CDR3 protein gets one entry after TCRdb re-called the 5' RACE reads with MiXCR. The sample records around 2 million distinct CDR3 sequences, about two fifths being singletons.

The sequenced sample was blood. This chain uses TRBV4-2 with TRBJ2-1; 9 bases match TRBD2. This TCR derives from a human donor in good health. The CDR3 loop is CASSQAAGGAWNEQFF. The CDR3 DNA is TGTGCCAGCAGCCAAGCGGCGGGGGGGGCCTGGAATGAGCAGTTCTTC.